These T cell receptor beta chains were read from a single sample in a study of human T cells and chemical hapten exposure. TCRdb redid the calling of the 5' RACE reads with MiXCR, one entry per CDR3 protein. This table has about 140,000 distinct CDR3 sequences, approximately 4% appearing once. The receptors were gathered from a female donor in good health. Each CDR3 is given with its conserved first and last residue. D genes are given only for firm matches. Size is stated for part of the rows, as once, few or many counts, or as a class when the clone is expanded.

v_gene	j_gene	abundance	d_gene	CDR3nt	CDR3aa
TRBV9	TRBJ2-3	many	.	TGTGCCAGCAGCGGAGACACAGATACGCAGTATTTT	CASSGDTDTQYF
TRBV7-3	TRBJ2-3	many	TRBD1	TGTGCCAGCAGCCCCCAGACAGGGCGGACAGATACGCAGTATTTT	CASSPQTGRTDTQYF
TRBV5-1	TRBJ2-3	many	.	TGCGCCAGCAGCTTGGAAGGGACAGATACGCAGTATTTT	CASSLEGTDTQYF
TRBV6-2/TRBV6-3	TRBJ1-5	many	.	TGTGCCAGCAGTCGGAACAGGGTTTCGAGCAATCAGCCCCAGCATTTT	CASSRNRVSSNQPQHF
TRBV20-1	TRBJ2-7	.	.	TGCAGTGCTAGAGTCCTAAGAGAAGTAGAACCTTTTCGCTACGAGCAGTACTTC	CSARVLREVEPFRYEQYF
TRBV12-3/TRBV12-4	TRBJ2-1	many	.	TGTGCCAGCAGCCGACAGGCCGGGGATGAGCAGTTCTTC	CASSRQAGDEQFF
TRBV20-1	TRBJ1-1	many	.	TGCAGTGCTCGCACGGGTGGCACTGAAGCTTTCTTT	CSARTGGTEAFF
TRBV18	TRBJ1-2	many	.	TGTGCCAGCTCACCAACCGGGACGGATTATGGCTACACCTTC	CASSPTGTDYGYTF
TRBV3-1	TRBJ2-3	many	TRBD1	TGTGCCAGCAGCCAAGTTCGGACAGGGAGAAATACGCAGTATTTT	CASSQVRTGRNTQYF
TRBV5-1	TRBJ2-7	few	.	TGCGCCAGCAGCTTAAGGACCCCCCCGGGCGAGCAGTACTTC	CASSLRTPPGEQYF
TRBV7-8	TRBJ2-7	many	.	TGTGCCAGCAGCGGACCCATAAGGGTCCCCTACGAGCAGTACTTC	CASSGPIRVPYEQYF
TRBV6-1	TRBJ2-2	many	.	TGTGCCAGCAGACCGAGTTGGGGATCCGGGGAGCTGTTTTTT	CASRPSWGSGELFF
TRBV12-3/TRBV12-4	TRBJ2-1	many	TRBD2	TGTGCCAGCAGTTCCATTCTAGCGGGGGGATACAATGAGCAGTTCTTC	CASSSILAGGYNEQFF
TRBV7-9	TRBJ1-6	many	TRBD1	TGTGCCAGCAGCCCAGGGACAGAATATAATTCACCCCTCCACTTT	CASSPGTEYNSPLHF
TRBV27	TRBJ2-7	few	.	TGTGCCAGCAGTTTTGTTACCGTACCCTACGAGCAGTACTTC	CASSFVTVPYEQYF
TRBV29-1	TRBJ2-5	few	.	TGCAGCGTTGATATAGTACGAGCAGAGACCCAGTACTTC	CSVDIVRAETQYF
TRBV2	TRBJ1-4	many	TRBD1	TGTGCCAGCAGTGAAGCAAGGGGGCGAAGTGAAAAACTGTTTTTT	CASSEARGRSEKLFF
TRBV6-5	TRBJ2-6	many	.	TGTGCCAGCAGTTTCTCGACTCGAGCCAACGTCCTGACTTTC	CASSFSTRANVLTF
TRBV20-1	TRBJ2-1	many	.	TGCAGTTCCAGGCTAGCTGCCTACAATGAGCAGTTCTTC	CSSRLAAYNEQFF
TRBV2	TRBJ1-1	many	.	TGTGCCAGCAGTGAATCGGAGTTGGTCTTAGGAAGGACTGAAGCTTTCTTT	CASSESELVLGRTEAFF
TRBV29-1	TRBJ2-7	few	TRBD1	TGCAGCGCCCGGAGGGACAGGTCTAATCGCGAGCAGTACTTC	CSARRDRSNREQYF
TRBV6-1	TRBJ1-1	many	.	TGTGCCAGCAGTGAGGGCCAGGGGTCCGGGCCCACGCGGGGAGCTTTCTTT	CASSEGQGSGPTRGAFF
TRBV5-4	TRBJ2-1	many	.	TGTGCCAGCAGCTTATCGTCAGTCCGGGACAATGAGCAGTTCTTC	CASSLSSVRDNEQFF
TRBV20-1	TRBJ2-6	many	.	TGCAGTGCTAGAGGCATAACGGGGATTGGGGCCAACGTCCTGACTTTC	CSARGITGIGANVLTF
TRBV7-2	TRBJ1-4	many	.	TGTGCCAGCAGCCCCAGCTCGAGTGAAAAACTGTTTTTT	CASSPSSSEKLFF
TRBV11-1	TRBJ2-1	many	.	TGTGCCAGCAAGGGAAGCTCCTACAATGAGCAGTTCTTC	CASKGSSYNEQFF
TRBV12-3/TRBV12-4	TRBJ1-3	many	TRBD1	TGTGCCAGCAGTCTTCGGGGACAGGAGTTTGACATATATTTT	CASSLRGQEFDIYF
TRBV9	TRBJ2-1	many	.	TGTGCCAGCAGCGTAGTAGGCAGGGACAATGAGCAGTTCTTC	CASSVVGRDNEQFF
TRBV20-1	TRBJ1-2	many	.	TGCAGTGCTAACCAGGCGGCGAACTATGGCTACACCTTC	CSANQAANYGYTF
TRBV11-2	TRBJ1-1	few	.	TGTGCCAGCAGCTTGAGTCCGCAACCGGCTTTCTTT	CASSLSPQPAFF
TRBV3-1	TRBJ2-5	many	TRBD2	TGTGCCAGCAGCCGTTGGACTAGCGGGGGGGCCGCGGAGACCCAGTACTTC	CASSRWTSGGAAETQYF
TRBV7-9	TRBJ1-4	many	TRBD1	TGTGCCAGCAGCCGCTCCGGGACAGGGGGTGAAAAACTGTTTTTT	CASSRSGTGGEKLFF
TRBV20-1	TRBJ2-7	many	TRBD2	TGCAGTGCTAAAGGACTAGCGGGCCCTTACGAGCAGTACTTC	CSAKGLAGPYEQYF
TRBV25-1	TRBJ2-7	many	TRBD2	TGTGCCAGCACTCCCGGGGGACTAGCGGGGGTCGAGCAGTACTTC	CASTPGGLAGVEQYF
TRBV15	TRBJ2-1	few	TRBD1	TGTGCCACCACCATCGACAGGGTCAATGAGCAGTTCTTC	CATTIDRVNEQFF
TRBV5-5	TRBJ1-2	many	.	TGTGCCAGCAGCTTGCCCACTTCAAACTATGGCTACACCTTC	CASSLPTSNYGYTF
TRBV10-3	TRBJ1-5	many	TRBD1	TGTGCCATCAGCGGACAGGGCAATCAGCCCCAGCATTTT	CAISGQGNQPQHF
TRBV29-1	TRBJ1-1	many	.	TGCAGCTACCGCTTGAACACTGAAGCTTTCTTT	CSYRLNTEAFF
TRBV6-4	TRBJ2-3	many	.	TGTGCCAGCAGTGAAGGGCAGGGCGCAGATACGCAGTATTTT	CASSEGQGADTQYF
TRBV5-8	TRBJ2-2	many	.	TGTGCCAGCAGCTCGCTTTTGATTTCAGGGGAGCTGTTTTTT	CASSSLLISGELFF
TRBV5-4	TRBJ1-1	.	.	TGTGCCAGCAGCTTGGCGGGAAAGGGGCCTCTCGACACTGAAGCTTTCTTT	CASSLAGKGPLDTEAFF
TRBV7-9	TRBJ1-5	many	.	TGTGCCAGCAGCTCCCGGGACAGCAATCAGCCCCAGCATTTT	CASSSRDSNQPQHF
TRBV9	TRBJ1-1	few	TRBD1	TGTGCCAGCAGCGTACTAGAAGGGGGCCGAGGAGCTTTCTTT	CASSVLEGGRGAFF
TRBV27	TRBJ2-1	few	.	TGTGCCAGCAGCACCCGCCCGAACAATGAGCAGTTCTTC	CASSTRPNNEQFF
TRBV10-3	TRBJ2-3	few	TRBD2	TGTGCCATCTTGGCGGGGGACACAGATACGCAGTATTTT	CAILAGDTDTQYF
TRBV28	TRBJ2-7	many	TRBD1	TGTGCCAGCAGCCCCCCCGGGACAGGGTTCTACGAGCAGTACTTC	CASSPPGTGFYEQYF
TRBV20-1	TRBJ2-3	many	.	TGCAGTGCTAGAGCGCCGAACACAGATACGCAGTATTTT	CSARAPNTDTQYF
TRBV5-4	TRBJ2-4	many	.	TGTGCCAGCAGCCGTACTTCTGCCAAAAACATTCAGTACTTC	CASSRTSAKNIQYF
TRBV29-1	TRBJ1-2	many	.	TGCAGCGTTAATTACGGGGCCAACTATGGCTACACCTTC	CSVNYGANYGYTF
TRBV7-2	TRBJ1-2	many	.	TGTGCCAGCAGCTTAATGGGGGCGAAAGGGGGCTACACCTTC	CASSLMGAKGGYTF
TRBV7-3	TRBJ1-2	.	.	TGTGCCAGCAGCTTAACGCGTGGGGTCGGCTACACCTTC	CASSLTRGVGYTF
TRBV6-5	TRBJ1-2	many	TRBD1	TGTGCCAGCAGCCCGGGGACAGGGGAAATTTATGGCTACACCTTC	CASSPGTGEIYGYTF
TRBV6-2/TRBV6-3	TRBJ1-6	many	.	TGTGCGACCGGGACGGGGAGCTCCTATAATTCACCCCTCCACTTT	CATGTGSSYNSPLHF
TRBV3-1	TRBJ2-1	many	.	TGTGCCAGCAGCCAAGGGGCGGATGAGCAGTTCTTC	CASSQGADEQFF
TRBV20-1	TRBJ2-1	many	.	TGCAGTGCCAACCGAGACCAACGAGATGAGCAGTTCTTC	CSANRDQRDEQFF